The 30 T cell receptor beta chains below were found in one sample sequenced in a study of blood T cell repertoires in COVID-19. Clones were sequenced by immunoSEQ multiplex PCR, and TCRdb holds only the in-frame ones, with some missing. There are about 290,000 clones in the sample; over 85% occur only once, and over 8.5% lies in the top ten. Sequencing was done on a sample of peripheral blood. Receptors were obtained from a woman aged 25 to 39 with COVID-19, enrolled during active disease.

The chain is built from TRBV19 and TRBJ2-2, with TRBD2 identical over 11 bases. V shed 3 bases, J shed 4 bases, and the junction held 4 bases outside the gene matches. This CDR3 is 16 amino acids long. The germline CDR1 and CDR2 sequences are LNHDA and SQIVND (reference sequence). CDR3 in amino acids: CASSMTSGVGTGELFF. In nucleotides, the CDR3 is TGTGCCAGTAGTATGACTAGCGGGGTCGGCACCGGGGAGCTGTTTTTT. Looking up the rest from reference TRBV19 and TRBJ2-2 gives the full variable domain: DGGITQSPKYLFRKEGQNVTLSCEQNLNHDAMYWYRQDPGQGLRLIYYSQIVNDFQKGDIAEGYSVSREKKESFPLTVTSAQKNPTAFYLCASSMTSGVGTGELFFGEGSRLTVL.

V gene TRBV11-3 combines with J gene TRBJ2-1; perhaps TRBD1 as D (6 bases). Per germline, CDR1 SGHNT and CDR2 YENEEA. The CDR3 sequence is 14 residues long. V dropped 8 bases and J dropped 2 bases, with 13 bases sitting between them. CDR3 DNA sequence: TGTGCCAGCTCAGTGACAGGAGCCTACAATGAGCAGTTCTTC. As protein: CASSVTGAYNEQFF.

J is TRBJ2-7 and V is TRBV6-5; 14 nucleotides match TRBD2. The CDR3 loop spans 15 amino acids. Germline-derived CDR1 and CDR2 are MNHEY and SVGAGI. V shed 4 bases, J shed 8 bases, and the junction held 7 bases outside the gene matches. CDR3 sequence reads: CASSSGTSGGIKQYF. The CDR3 region has the DNA TGTGCCAGCAGTTCAGGGACTAGCGGGGGAATCAAGCAGTACTTC.

The chain is built from TRBV3-1 (or the pseudogene TRBV3-2) and TRBJ2-2; D is unresolved. Germline CDR1 LGHDT, CDR2 YNNKEL (reference sequence). V lost 7 bases and J lost 5, with 11 bases in between. CDR3 length: 13 residues. The CDR3 spells CASTTSMTGELFF. The CDR3 DNA follows: TGTGCCAGCACCACTTCGATGACCGGGGAGCTGTTTTTT.

V is TRBV7-9 and J is TRBJ2-1, with 9 bases identical to TRBD2. The CDR3 covers 16 residues. Germline CDR1 reads SEHNR; CDR2 reads FQNEAQ (reference sequence). J was trimmed by 3 bases and V by 4 bases; bases with no gene match: 7. The CDR3: CASSSLAGAIYNEQFF. The CDR3 bases are TGTGCCAGCAGCTCATTAGCGGGGGCAATCTACAATGAGCAGTTCTTC.

As regards this clone: At one end the junction does not follow the germline gene, possibly because of a read error. The J gene is TRBJ2-2, the V gene TRBV11-3; D not resolved. Germline V gives CDR1 SGHNT, CDR2 YENEEA. The CDR3 has 13 residues. The CDR3 nucleotides are TGTGCCAGCAGCCTAGATAGCACCGGGGAGCTGTTTTTT. Protein: CASSLDSTGELFF.

This sequence joins TRBV27 and TRBJ1-4; 7 bases map to TRBD1. Germline assignment: CDR1 MNHEY and CDR2 SMNVEV (reference sequence). Trimming cost V 2 bases and J 5 bases; bases outside gene matches: 8. This CDR3 region has 16 residues. The CDR3 loop reads CASSLKGGWGNEKLFF. In DNA form, the CDR3 reads TGTGCCAGCAGTTTAAAAGGGGGCTGGGGGAATGAAAAACTGTTTTTT.

J is TRBJ1-1 and V is TRBV19; tentatively, D is TRBD1 (5 bases). The CDR3 has 12 residues. Germline CDR1 LNHDA, CDR2 SQIVND (reference sequence). Trimming shortened V by 7 bases and J by 3 bases, and 9 bases separated the two germline ends. The CDR3 spells CASTWGDTEAFF. CDR3 DNA sequence: TGTGCCAGTACGTGGGGGGACACTGAAGCTTTCTTT.

This chain connects TRBV7-2 to TRBJ2-3, with 9 bases matching TRBD2. CDR3 length equals 16 residues. The germline CDR1 and CDR2 sequences are SGHTA and FQGNSA. V shed 2 bases, J shed 6 bases, and the junction held 9 bases outside the gene matches. The CDR3 nucleotides are TGTGCCAGCAGCTTAAGAGGGGCGGGGGGGCCTGATACGCAGTATTTT. Translating gives CASSLRGAGGPDTQYF.

The chain links TRBV3-1 (or the pseudogene TRBV3-2) to TRBJ2-6, with D perhaps matching TRBD2 (6 bases). Trimming pared 4 bases from V and 4 bases from J, leaving 14 bases between. The CDR3 loop spans 16 amino acids. Looked up from germline, CDR1 is LGHDT and CDR2 is YNNKEL (reference sequence). CDR3 in DNA: TGTGCCAGCAGCCCCCACGGGGAGGCGGGGGCCAACGTCCTGACTTTC. Translating it yields CASSPHGEAGANVLTF.

The genes are TRBV19 and TRBJ2-7, with 10 nucleotides matching TRBD1. This CDR3 region has 14 residues. CDR1 and CDR2 from the germline V gene are LNHDA and SQIVND (reference sequence). Germline trimming cut 10 bases from V and 4 bases from J; bases unmatched to any gene: 10. The CDR3 protein is CATSSGTGDYEQYF. The DNA of the CDR3 is TGTGCCACCTCCTCCGGGACAGGGGATTACGAGCAGTACTTC.

Written as DNA, the CDR3 is TGTGCCAGCAGCATGGGACTTTATGGCTACACCTTC. Its protein is CASSMGLYGYTF. The chain has TRBV5-8 and TRBJ1-2, with TRBD1 as a possible D gene (5 bases). This CDR3 is 12 amino acids long. CDR1 and CDR2 (germline): SGHTS, YDEGEE. The germline V and J ends were trimmed by 4 bases and 5 bases, with 9 bases remaining between them.

The gene calls are TRBV5-4 and TRBJ2-3; no clear D gene. The germline gives CDR1 SGHNT, CDR2 YYREEE (reference sequence). V gave up 0 bases and J gave up 5 bases, with 7 bases separating them. The CDR3 is 13 residues long. CDR3 sequence reads: CASSLELLDTQYF. Here the CDR3 DNA reads TGTGCCAGCAGCTTGGAGCTCCTAGATACGCAGTATTTT.

V is TRBV7-9 and J is TRBJ1-2, with D possibly TRBD1 on 6 matching bases. The CDR3 consists of 15 residues. The V end was cut by 5 bases, the J end by 2 bases, with 15 bases between. The germline CDR1 and CDR2 sequences are SEHNR and FQNEAQ (reference sequence). The CDR3 loop is CASSRTDSPNYGYTF. The CDR3 nucleotides are TGTGCCAGCAGCAGGACGGACAGCCCGAACTATGGCTACACCTTC.

The chain recombines TRBV5-6 with TRBJ1-3, with D perhaps TRBD1 (5 bases). The CDR3 runs to 13 residues. V dropped 4 bases and J dropped 4 bases, with 9 bases sitting between them. Germline V CDR1 and CDR2: SGHDT, YYEEEE. The CDR3: CASSQGGGNTIYF. DNA of the CDR3: TGTGCCAGCAGCCAGGGAGGCGGAAACACCATATATTTT.

This clone was found once. Here the CDR3 reads CASSYGTNEQFF. The CDR3 coding sequence is TGTGCCAGCAGCTATGGGACAAATGAGCAGTTCTTC. The chain uses TRBV5-4 and TRBJ2-1; D possibly corresponds to TRBD1 (6 bases). The germline V and J ends were trimmed by 3 bases and 7 bases, with 8 bases remaining between them. Germline assignment: CDR1 SGHNT and CDR2 YYREEE (reference sequence). The CDR3 sequence is 12 residues long. Filled out from reference TRBV5-4 and TRBJ2-1, the complete variable domain reads ETGVTQSPTHLIKTRGQQVTLRCSSQSGHNTVSWYQQALGQGPQFIFQYYREEENGRGNFPPRFSGLQFPNYSSELNVNALELDDSALYLCASSYGTNEQFFGPGTRLTVL.

The gene calls are TRBV5-4 and TRBJ2-3; the D gene is possibly TRBD1 (5 bases). V gave up 1 base and J gave up 1 base, with 10 bases separating them. Germline V CDR1 and CDR2: SGHNT, YYREEE (reference sequence). This CDR3 is built from 15 residues. The CDR3 DNA reads as TGTGCCAGCAGCTTGCCAGGGCCCCGCACAGATACGCAGTATTTT. This encodes CASSLPGPRTDTQYF.

The V call is TRBV4-1, the J call TRBJ2-4; D remains unclear. CDR3 length: 13 amino acids. CDR1 and CDR2 (germline): MGHRA, YSYEKL. V was pared by 4 bases and J by 6 bases, with 10 bases between. CDR3 loop: CASSPASSNIQYF. The CDR3, as DNA: TGCGCCAGCAGCCCGGCTAGTTCAAACATTCAGTACTTC.

The chain uses TRBV4-2 and TRBJ2-7, with D maybe TRBD2 (6 bases). V was cut by 2 bases and J by 0 bases, with 11 bases left in between. This CDR3 region has 15 residues. Germline V lookup: CDR1 LGHNA, CDR2 YNFKEQ. The DNA for the CDR3 is TGTGCCAGCAGCCAAACTAGCCTGAGCTCCTACGAGCAGTACTTC. Its translation: CASSQTSLSSYEQYF.

The chain is built from TRBV9 and TRBJ1-6; the D gene is possibly TRBD1 (6 bases). The CDR3 sequence is 15 residues long. Trimming shortened V by 8 bases and J by 6 bases, and 18 bases separated the two germline ends. In germline, CDR1 is SGDLS, CDR2 YYNGEE. The CDR3 DNA reads TGTGCCAGACTTGTAAAAGGGACAAGTAATTCACCCCTCCACTTT. Its translation is CARLVKGTSNSPLHF.

The chain has TRBV24-1 and TRBJ1-2, with 10 nucleotides matching TRBD1. Germline CDR1 reads KGHDR; CDR2 reads SFDVKD. V gave up 5 bases and J gave up 7 bases; unmatched junction bases: 3. The CDR3 is 13 amino acids. This CDR3 reads CATSGGQGSGYTF. The CDR3 nucleotides read TGTGCCACCAGTGGGGGACAGGGGTCTGGCTACACCTTC.

This chain uses TRBV16 with TRBJ1-2; 8 nucleotides align to TRBD1. This CDR3 is 15 amino acids long. V lost 4 bases and J lost 2; bases outside the gene matches: 6. Germline V CDR1 and CDR2: KGHSY, FQNENV. Here the CDR3 DNA reads TGTGCCAGCAGCCGTAGACAGGGGTCAAACTATGGCTACACCTTC. Translated: CASSRRQGSNYGYTF.

The J gene is TRBJ1-1, the V gene TRBV12-3 or TRBV12-4; no definite D call. The CDR3 length is 11 residues. V lost 6 bases to trimming and J lost 6 bases, with 8 bases between them. CDR3 sequence (DNA): TGTGCCAGCAGATGGGCCTCTGAAGCTTTCTTT. Protein sequence: CASRWASEAFF.

The V gene is TRBV3-1 (or the pseudogene TRBV3-2), the J gene TRBJ2-7; D remains unclear. V lost 4 bases and J lost 5, with 15 bases in between. Germline assignment: CDR1 LGHDT and CDR2 YNNKEL (reference sequence). The CDR3 contains 14 residues. The CDR3 is CASSRHPLSNEQYF. In nucleotides, the CDR3 is TGTGCCAGCAGCCGACACCCTCTAAGCAACGAGCAGTACTTC.

This chain connects TRBV27 to TRBJ1-6; D might be TRBD1 (5 bases). The CDR3 loop spans 15 amino acids. Trimming removed 2 bases from V and 7 bases from J, with 12 bases in between. The germline CDR1 and CDR2 sequences are MNHEY and SMNVEV (reference sequence). CDR3 nucleotide sequence: TGTGCCAGCAGTTTAGGGGCCGGGGGGAATTCACCCCTCCACTTT. It encodes CASSLGAGGNSPLHF.

This clone was recorded once. This chain joins TRBV5-1 and TRBJ1-2; 12 bases line up with TRBD1. CDR1 and CDR2 from the germline V gene are SGHRS and YFSETQ. V dropped 3 bases and J dropped 6; count of bases not matched to a gene: 3. The CDR3 totals 14 residues. CDR3 sequence: CASSYGTGGDGYTF. The DNA of the CDR3 is TGCGCCAGCAGCTACGGGACAGGGGGCGATGGCTACACCTTC. Full variable domain (missing parts from reference TRBV5-1 and TRBJ1-2): KAGVTQTPRYLIKTRGQQVTLSCSPISGHRSVSWYQQTPGQGLQFLFEYFSETQRNKGNFPGRFSGRQFSNSRSEMNVSTLELGDSALYLCASSYGTGGDGYTFGSGTRLTVV.

Only one count was recorded for this clone. The chain has TRBV27 and TRBJ1-2; TRBD1 matches at 8 bases. The J segment lost 3 bases and the V segment lost 6 bases, leaving 3 bases of the junction unmatched. The CDR3 length is 13 residues. Germline V gene data show CDR1 as MNHEY and CDR2 as SMNVEV (reference sequence). The CDR3 nucleotides are TGTGCCAGCAGCCGGACAGGGCACTATGGCTACACCTTC. This encodes CASSRTGHYGYTF.

The chain has TRBV18 and TRBJ2-3; TRBD1 matches 7 bases. Per the germline V gene, CDR1 is KGHSH and CDR2 is LQKENI. J gave up 2 bases and V 0 bases, and 8 bases lay outside the gene matches. There are 17 residues in the CDR3. In DNA form, the CDR3 reads TGTGCCAGCTCACCACCCCGGAGAGGGGGCCCCACAGATACGCAGTATTTT. Encoded protein: CASSPPRRGGPTDTQYF.

V usage is TRBV11-3 and J usage is TRBJ2-2; D call uncertain. The ends were cut back, 8 bases at V and 4 bases at J, with 11 bases in the middle. The CDR3 is 13 amino acids. CDR1 is SGHNT and CDR2 is YENEEA in the germline V gene. The CDR3 bases are TGTGCCAGCGAAAGAAGAGGCACCGGGGAGCTGTTTTTT. It codes for CASERRGTGELFF.

The chain combines TRBV19 with TRBJ2-5; 12 bases line up with TRBD2. Germline V lookup: CDR1 LNHDA, CDR2 SQIVND (reference sequence). Trimming removed 6 bases from V and 5 bases from J; junction bases left unmatched: 10. This CDR3 comprises 16 residues. For the CDR3, the DNA is TGTGCCAGTAGCGCATCTAGCGGGGGGGCTTTTGAGACCCAGTACTTC. It specifies CASSASSGGAFETQYF.